This TCR beta chain originates from a study of shared clonotypes between healthy human individuals (TCRdb year 2020). Describing the broader study: A few men and a couple of women, aged 18 to 49 years, made up the cohort. To increase sequencing depth and limit assay-specific biases, different laboratories used diverse techniques to prepare libraries and sequence TCR repertoires. To estimate repertoire size and how much clonotype sharing occurs between individuals, the study deeply sequenced the blood TCR repertoires of about five healthy adults. Each donor's leukapheresis produced roughly between roughly 0.85 and 10 billion PBMCs. Per donor, three plates each were used for CD4 naive and CD4 memory, two for CD8 naive, and one for CD8 memory. The investigation overall reported the following: Only blood was sampled, and tissue TCR repertoires likely differ from those in blood. Compared with non-shared clonotypes, clonotypes shared by all four sorted-subset donors had higher generation probabilities. When a handful of donors were compared, the shared fraction of clonotypes was about 5.5% for naive CD4, around 4% for naive CD8, 2.3% for memory CD4, and roughly 0.43% for memory CD8. Estimated clonotype richness was generally larger for naive than for memory subsets. Incomplete sequencing was indicated by rarefaction of sorted-subset datasets, despite the large sequencing depth. The genetic and exposure-history diversity represented was limited by the small number of donors. Based on pairwise subsampling, the degree of clonotype sharing among donors was expected to be affected by sequencing depth.

Details on this clone: The clone's antigen remains unknown. No clone much larger than this one lies a single base away; base qualities are absent. Other DNA sequences in the sample encode the same CDR3.

TCR CDR3 regions were amplified from genomic DNA by multiplex PCR using the deep immunoSEQ assay. Extracted genomic DNA from each cell subset was distributed evenly across all wells of several immunoSEQ 96-well plates, and each plate was treated as a replicate. For sorted subsets, roughly 200 ng of genomic DNA, equivalent to 25,000 to 35,000 T cell genomes, went into each replicate PCR. The purified libraries were quantified using a Qubit 3.0 fluorometer, sized with a Bioanalyzer 2100, and then quantified again using the KAPA Library Quantification kit. Every immunoSEQ 96-well plate was sequenced on a separate single-read 150-cycle Illumina NextSeq 550 flow cell. The paper's data handling went like this. Because the immunoSEQ output held only junctional sequences and lacked quality scores, the filtering could not match the filtering applied to full-length reads. To assign V/J genes and CDR3, sequences were annotated against IMGT germline references using PyIR, a Python wrapper for IgBLAST v1.9. Any read was removed if the V/J assignment was weak (E-value above 1e-6), the CDR3 was missing, or the read contained stop codons, out-of-frame junctions, or ambiguous translated residues. V3J clonotypes were defined as sequences sharing an identical inferred V gene, J gene, and CDR3 amino acid sequence. Percentage overlap between repertoires was calculated by dividing the number of shared unique clonotypes by the size of the smaller repertoire. Richness of each repertoire was evaluated using RTK rarefaction, the Chao1 estimator, and Recon v2.1 estimates of unobserved clonotypes. Generation probabilities were computed with OLGA for all TCRbeta clonotypes obtained by the gDNA method from a few donors. As stored in TCRdb, this immuneACCESS dataset retains in-frame rearrangements with V and J assigned. A fraction of the clones does not appear; measured against another copy, unresolved V genes explain less than half of the discrepancy, and the remainder lacks a known reason. The D gene and trimming were derived from the DNA, and the V and J assignments and clone size from that table. In this sample the table shows about 2.2 million clones, over 85% of which occur a single time. Of the sample, about 1.7% falls within the top ten clones.

Trimming removed 2 bases from V and 4 bases from J, leaving 7 bases between the germline ends. From a lookup of the germline V gene, CDR1 and CDR2 are MNHEY and SVGAGI. From cysteine to phenylalanine, the CDR3 is 13 amino acids long. The kept DNA is CDR3 alone, 39 bases in frame from the first base. CD8 naive samples consisted of CD45RO-negative cells that were positively selected for CCR7, yielding a CD45RA+CCR7+ population without TemRA cells. The donors were healthy, HIV-negative adults with no recently reported acute infections or vaccinations. All donors were Caucasian adults living in Nashville, Tennessee, USA. Blood was obtained by leukapheresis, after which PBMCs were separated by Ficoll-Histopaque density gradient centrifugation and cryopreserved in liquid nitrogen vapor phase. Purity and quantity of every magnetically sorted T cell population were checked by analytical flow cytometry. Each sorted fraction had its genomic DNA isolated and then quantified by UV absorbance on a Nanodrop 2000c.

Input material: naive CD8+ T cells from PBMCs. According to the study, the label for this sample's cell subset or site signals: CD45RA+CCR7+. The clonotype was recovered from a man aged 18 to 30 in good health. Some clones in this sample may be carry-over from other donors' samples. The sequence links TRBV6-5 to TRBJ2-3; the D segment is perhaps TRBD1 or TRBD2, each sharing 6 matched bases. The CDR3 here reads CASSYGGPDTQYF. The sequenced DNA is TGTGCCAGCAGTTACGGGGGGCCAGATACGCAGTATTTT.